These T cell receptor beta chains were read from a single sample in a study of blood T cell repertoires in COVID-19. Sequencing used immunoSEQ multiplex PCR; TCRdb keeps in-frame clones, though not all of them. Of 200,000 to 300,000 clones in the sample, 70% to 90% were seen once. The material sequenced was peripheral blood. The receptors derive from a man aged 25-40 years with active or convalescent COVID-19. CDR3s include the opening cysteine and the closing phenylalanine or tryptophan. The order of the fields is V gene, J gene, clone size, D gene, CDR3 DNA, CDR3 protein. D genes are given only for firm matches. Clone size, where shown, is once, few, many, or a class for clones that have expanded.

V gene: TRBV4-1; J gene: TRBJ2-7; clone size: few; D gene: -; CDR3 DNA: TGCGCCAGCAGCCAAACGGACAGTGATCTCTACGAGCAGTACTTC; CDR3 protein: CASSQTDSDLYEQYF
V gene: TRBV7-9; J gene: TRBJ1-1; clone size: -; D gene: -; CDR3 DNA: TGTGCCAGCAGCTTAGGGGCGGGGATGAACACTGAAGCTTTCTTT; CDR3 protein: CASSLGAGMNTEAFF
V gene: TRBV15; J gene: TRBJ2-1; clone size: -; D gene: -; CDR3 DNA: TGTGCCACCAGCAGAGGGTTTCGGGATGAGCAGTTCTTC; CDR3 protein: CATSRGFRDEQFF
V gene: TRBV3-1/TRBV3-2; J gene: TRBJ2-3; clone size: -; D gene: TRBD2; CDR3 DNA: TGTGCCAGCAGCCAAATTAGCGGGGGGGCCTGGACAGATACGCAGTATTTT; CDR3 protein: CASSQISGGAWTDTQYF
V gene: TRBV19; J gene: TRBJ1-3; clone size: -; D gene: -; CDR3 DNA: TGTGCCAGTTCTCCAGATTACTCTGGAAACACCATATATTTT; CDR3 protein: CASSPDYSGNTIYF
V gene: TRBV30; J gene: TRBJ1-5; clone size: -; D gene: TRBD1; CDR3 DNA: TGTGCCACATCGACAGGGTCAAAATTTCAGCCCCAGCATTTT; CDR3 protein: CATSTGSKFQPQHF
V gene: TRBV6-6; J gene: TRBJ2-7; clone size: -; D gene: TRBD1; CDR3 DNA: TGTGCCAGCAGGCTGCAGGGGGACCTCTACGAGCAGTACTTC; CDR3 protein: CASRLQGDLYEQYF
V gene: TRBV9; J gene: TRBJ2-3; clone size: -; D gene: -; CDR3 DNA: TGTGCCAGCAGCGAAGGACTTAACACAGATACGCAGTATTTT; CDR3 protein: CASSEGLNTDTQYF
V gene: TRBV18; J gene: TRBJ2-7; clone size: -; D gene: TRBD1; CDR3 DNA: TGTGCCAGCTCACCAGACAGGGGGCACTCCTACGAGCAGTACTTC; CDR3 protein: CASSPDRGHSYEQYF
V gene: TRBV19; J gene: TRBJ1-4; clone size: -; D gene: TRBD1; CDR3 DNA: TGTGCCAGTAGTGCGGACAGGGGGTCAACTAATGAAAAACTGTTTTTT; CDR3 protein: CASSADRGSTNEKLFF
V gene: TRBV5-8; J gene: TRBJ2-1; clone size: -; D gene: TRBD1; CDR3 DNA: TGTGCCAGCAGCTTGGGGACAGGGAGTGTTGAGCAGTTCTTC; CDR3 protein: CASSLGTGSVEQFF
V gene: TRBV7-2; J gene: TRBJ2-7; clone size: -; D gene: TRBD2; CDR3 DNA: TGTGCCAGCAGCTTAGGGAGCGGGGGCCCGAGGCTCCTCGAGCAGTACTTC; CDR3 protein: CASSLGSGGPRLLEQYF
V gene: TRBV11-2; J gene: TRBJ1-1; clone size: -; D gene: -; CDR3 DNA: TGTGCCAGCACAGGGCCCACGACTGAAGCTTTCTTT; CDR3 protein: CASTGPTTEAFF
V gene: TRBV12-3/TRBV12-4; J gene: TRBJ2-3; clone size: few; D gene: -; CDR3 DNA: TGTGCCAGCAGTTTTCGGACAGATACGCAGTATTTT; CDR3 protein: CASSFRTDTQYF
V gene: TRBV11-2; J gene: TRBJ2-5; clone size: -; D gene: -; CDR3 DNA: TGTGCCAGCAGCTTAATTCTTTGTGGACTTCAAGAGACCCAGTACTTC; CDR3 protein: CASSLILCGLQETQYF
V gene: TRBV3-1/TRBV3-2; J gene: TRBJ1-1; clone size: once; D gene: -; CDR3 DNA: TGTGCCAGCAGTACAACGCCAGGGGATGCTTTCTTT; CDR3 protein: CASSTTPGDAFF
V gene: TRBV30; J gene: TRBJ1-2; clone size: -; D gene: -; CDR3 DNA: TGTGCCTGGATTGGCGAGGACGGACTCTATGGCTACACCTTC; CDR3 protein: CAWIGEDGLYGYTF